This TCR beta chain was profiled in a study of cytomegalovirus exposure and HLA in healthy donors. This clone came up once. V shed 0 bases and J shed 5 bases, with 14 bases lying between them. Germline CDR1 reads SGHRS; CDR2 reads YFSETQ. CDR3 length: 15 residues. The PCR employed 60 Vbeta primers together with 13 Jbeta primers. The table came from immunoSEQ multiplex PCR; TCRdb's copy has only in-frame clones and leaves some out. This table holds about 160,000 clones, about 75% found once. The material sequenced was PBMCs. The source is a female donor in good health and CMV-seronegative. The chain has TRBV5-1 and TRBJ1-1; no clear D gene. The DNA for the CDR3 is TGCGCCAGCAGCTTGGCCGGACCGGGAGAAACTGAAGCTTTCTTT. Its protein is CASSLAGPGETEAFF. Filled out from reference TRBV5-1 and TRBJ1-1, the complete variable domain reads KAGVTQTPRYLIKTRGQQVTLSCSPISGHRSVSWYQQTPGQGLQFLFEYFSETQRNKGNFPGRFSGRQFSNSRSEMNVSTLELGDSALYLCASSLAGPGETEAFFGQGTRLTVV.